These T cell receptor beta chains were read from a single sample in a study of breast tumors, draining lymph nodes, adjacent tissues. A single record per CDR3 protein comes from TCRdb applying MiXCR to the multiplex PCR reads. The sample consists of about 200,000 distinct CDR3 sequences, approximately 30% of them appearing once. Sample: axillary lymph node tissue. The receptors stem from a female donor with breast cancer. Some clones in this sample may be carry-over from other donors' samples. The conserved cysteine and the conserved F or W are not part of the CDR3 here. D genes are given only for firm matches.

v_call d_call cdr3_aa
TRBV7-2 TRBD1 ASSFQGGLLNNEQF
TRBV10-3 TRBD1 AISPGRGPETQY
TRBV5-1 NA ASSQKGLAGGYT
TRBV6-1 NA ASSEVFALYEQY
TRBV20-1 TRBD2 SARKLAGGPDEQF
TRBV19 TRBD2 ASSISGSAGELF
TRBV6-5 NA ASSRREGSSYEQY
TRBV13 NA ASSSHLRGEQY
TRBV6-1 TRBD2 ASTVSGSESYEQY
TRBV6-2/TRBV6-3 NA ASRRGADTDTQY
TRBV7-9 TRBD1 ASTRQGVLTGELF
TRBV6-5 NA ASSYSAPSYSSYEQY
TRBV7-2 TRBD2 ASRRDYNTGELF
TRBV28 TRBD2 ASSLSRLAALSGGTGELF
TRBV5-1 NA ASRPTEANYGYT
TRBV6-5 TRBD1 ASRKEKGARIYEQY
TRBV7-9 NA ASRDKGQSSYEQY
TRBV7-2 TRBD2 ASSLGTSGRAEQY
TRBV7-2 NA ASRPTTSSYNEQF
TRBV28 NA ASSLNPRQGSYGYT
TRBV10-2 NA ASSRLVNEQF
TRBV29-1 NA SVALGSDEQF
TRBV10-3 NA AIRGISANYGYT
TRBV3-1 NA ASSQDHSYNEQF
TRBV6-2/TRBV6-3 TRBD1 ASRQGVYGYT
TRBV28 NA ASTITGNQPQH
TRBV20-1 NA SAMRSGTDTQY
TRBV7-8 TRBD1 ASSLKTGKAF
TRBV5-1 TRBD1 ASSLPGGYGYT